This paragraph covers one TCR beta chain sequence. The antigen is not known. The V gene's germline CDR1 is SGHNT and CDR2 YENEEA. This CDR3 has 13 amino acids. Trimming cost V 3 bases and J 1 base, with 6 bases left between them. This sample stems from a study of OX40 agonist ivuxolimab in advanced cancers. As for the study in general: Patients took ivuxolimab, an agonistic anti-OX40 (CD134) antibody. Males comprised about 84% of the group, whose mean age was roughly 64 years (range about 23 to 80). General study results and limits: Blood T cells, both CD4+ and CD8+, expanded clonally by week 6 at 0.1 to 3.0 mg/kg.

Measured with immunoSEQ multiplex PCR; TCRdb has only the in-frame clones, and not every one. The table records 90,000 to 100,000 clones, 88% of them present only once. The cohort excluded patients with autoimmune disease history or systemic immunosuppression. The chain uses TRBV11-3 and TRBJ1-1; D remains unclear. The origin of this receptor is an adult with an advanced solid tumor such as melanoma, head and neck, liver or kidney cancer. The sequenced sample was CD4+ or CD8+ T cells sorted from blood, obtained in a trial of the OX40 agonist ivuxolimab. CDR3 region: CASSFHRNTEAFF. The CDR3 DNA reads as TGTGCCAGCAGCTTTCATAGGAACACTGAAGCTTTCTTT.